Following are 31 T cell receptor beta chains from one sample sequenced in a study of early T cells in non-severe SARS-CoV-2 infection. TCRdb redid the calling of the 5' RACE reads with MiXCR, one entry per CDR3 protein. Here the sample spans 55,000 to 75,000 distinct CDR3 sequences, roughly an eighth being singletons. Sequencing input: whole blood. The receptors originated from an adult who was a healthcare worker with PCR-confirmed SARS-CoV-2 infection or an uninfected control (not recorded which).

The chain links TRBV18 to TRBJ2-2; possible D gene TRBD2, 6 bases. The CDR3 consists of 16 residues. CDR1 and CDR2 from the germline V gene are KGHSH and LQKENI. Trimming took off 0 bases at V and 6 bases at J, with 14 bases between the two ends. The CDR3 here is CASSPPSAGRSGELFF. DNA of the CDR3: TGTGCCAGCTCACCACCTTCGGCAGGGAGGTCCGGGGAGCTGTTTTTT.

The CDR3, as DNA: TGTGCCAGCACCTCCGGGACAGGTCACGGCTACACCTTC. The encoded protein is CASTSGTGHGYTF. The chain uses TRBV6-5 and TRBJ1-2, with 8 bases matching TRBD1. Germline V gives CDR1 MNHEY, CDR2 SVGAGI. V lost 7 bases to trimming and J lost 8 bases; unmatched junction nucleotides: 9. There are 13 residues in the CDR3.

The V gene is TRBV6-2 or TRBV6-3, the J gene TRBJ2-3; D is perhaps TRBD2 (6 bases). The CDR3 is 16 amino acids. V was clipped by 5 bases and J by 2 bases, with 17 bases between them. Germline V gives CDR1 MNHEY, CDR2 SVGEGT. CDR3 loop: CASSPIRAGYTDTQYF. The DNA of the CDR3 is TGTGCCAGCAGTCCCATTCGAGCGGGCTACACAGATACGCAGTATTTT.

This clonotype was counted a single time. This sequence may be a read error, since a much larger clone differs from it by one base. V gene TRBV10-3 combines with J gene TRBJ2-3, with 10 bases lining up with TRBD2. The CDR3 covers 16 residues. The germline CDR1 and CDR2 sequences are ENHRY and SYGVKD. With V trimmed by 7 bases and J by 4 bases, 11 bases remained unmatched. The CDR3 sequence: CAINEPLAGYPDTQYF. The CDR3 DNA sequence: TGTGCCATCAATGAACCACTAGCGGGGTACCCAGATACGCAGTATTTT.

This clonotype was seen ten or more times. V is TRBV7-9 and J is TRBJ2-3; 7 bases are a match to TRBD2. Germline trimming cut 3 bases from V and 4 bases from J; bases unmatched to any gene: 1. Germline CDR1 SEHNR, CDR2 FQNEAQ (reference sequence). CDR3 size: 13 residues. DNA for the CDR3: TGTGCCAGCAGCTTTGCGGGGGCAGATACGCAGTATTTT. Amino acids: CASSFAGADTQYF.

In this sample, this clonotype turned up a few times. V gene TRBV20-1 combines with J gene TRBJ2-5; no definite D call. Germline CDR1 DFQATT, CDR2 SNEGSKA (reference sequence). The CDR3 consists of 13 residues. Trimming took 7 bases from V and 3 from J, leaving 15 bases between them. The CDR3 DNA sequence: TGCAGTGGATGCGGTGGAGAAAAAGAGACCCAGTACTTC. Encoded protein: CSGCGGEKETQYF.

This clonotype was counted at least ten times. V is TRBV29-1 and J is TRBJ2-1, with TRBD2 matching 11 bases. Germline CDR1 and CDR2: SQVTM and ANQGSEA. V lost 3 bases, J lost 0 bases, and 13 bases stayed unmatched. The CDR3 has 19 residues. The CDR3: CSVEVSSGGTPFSYNEQFF. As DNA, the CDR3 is TGCAGCGTTGAGGTGTCTAGCGGGGGGACCCCATTCTCCTACAATGAGCAGTTCTTC.

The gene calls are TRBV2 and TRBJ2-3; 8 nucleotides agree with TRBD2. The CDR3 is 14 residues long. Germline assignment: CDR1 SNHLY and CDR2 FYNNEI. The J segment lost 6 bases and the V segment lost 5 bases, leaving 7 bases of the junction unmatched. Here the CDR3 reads CASSTGGAADTQYF. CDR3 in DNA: TGTGCCAGCAGTACCGGGGGGGCAGCGGATACGCAGTATTTT.

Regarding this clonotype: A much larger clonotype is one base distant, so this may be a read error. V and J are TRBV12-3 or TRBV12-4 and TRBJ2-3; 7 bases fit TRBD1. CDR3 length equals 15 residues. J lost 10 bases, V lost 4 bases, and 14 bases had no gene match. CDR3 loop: CASSSWTYQGDAQYF. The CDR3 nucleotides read TGTGCCAGCAGTTCCTGGACCTACCAGGGGGATGCGCAGTATTTT.

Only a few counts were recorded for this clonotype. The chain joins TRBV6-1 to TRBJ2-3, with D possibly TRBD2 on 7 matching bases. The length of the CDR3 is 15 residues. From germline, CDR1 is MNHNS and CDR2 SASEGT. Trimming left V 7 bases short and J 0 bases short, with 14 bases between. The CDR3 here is CASTSGGLSTDTQYF. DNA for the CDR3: TGTGCCAGCACTTCGGGGGGCCTTAGCACAGATACGCAGTATTTT.

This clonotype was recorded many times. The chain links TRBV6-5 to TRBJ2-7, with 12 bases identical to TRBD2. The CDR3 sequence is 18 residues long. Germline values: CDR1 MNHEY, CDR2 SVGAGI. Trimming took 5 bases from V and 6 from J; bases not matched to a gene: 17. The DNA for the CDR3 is TGTGCCAGCAGTGCTACCGGGACTAGCGGGCCCTCGGGTAGCGAGCAGTACTTC. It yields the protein CASSATGTSGPSGSEQYF.

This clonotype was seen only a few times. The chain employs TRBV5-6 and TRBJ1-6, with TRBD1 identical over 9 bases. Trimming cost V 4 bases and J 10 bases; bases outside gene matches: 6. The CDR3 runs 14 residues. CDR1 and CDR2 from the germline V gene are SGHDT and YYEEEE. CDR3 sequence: CASSPGTGHSPLHF. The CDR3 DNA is TGTGCCAGCAGCCCCGGGACAGGGCACTCACCCCTCCACTTT.

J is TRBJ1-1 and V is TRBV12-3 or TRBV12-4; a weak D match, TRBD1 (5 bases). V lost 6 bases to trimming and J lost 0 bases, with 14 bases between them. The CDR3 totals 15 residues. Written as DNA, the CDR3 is TGTGCCAGCAGCGCAGGGACGGAAATGAACACTGAAGCTTTCTTT. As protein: CASSAGTEMNTEAFF.

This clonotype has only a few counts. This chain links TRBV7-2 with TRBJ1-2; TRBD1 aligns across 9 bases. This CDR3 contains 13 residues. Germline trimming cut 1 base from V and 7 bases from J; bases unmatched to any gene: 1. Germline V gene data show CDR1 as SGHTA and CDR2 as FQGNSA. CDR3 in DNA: TGTGCCAGCAGCTTAGACAGGGGGCGTGGCTACACCTTC. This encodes CASSLDRGRGYTF.

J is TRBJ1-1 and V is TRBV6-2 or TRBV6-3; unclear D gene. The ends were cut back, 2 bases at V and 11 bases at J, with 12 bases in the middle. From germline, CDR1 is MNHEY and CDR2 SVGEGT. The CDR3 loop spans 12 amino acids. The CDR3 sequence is CASSYRRVGAFF. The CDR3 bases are TGTGCCAGCAGTTACCGGCGGGTTGGGGCTTTCTTT.

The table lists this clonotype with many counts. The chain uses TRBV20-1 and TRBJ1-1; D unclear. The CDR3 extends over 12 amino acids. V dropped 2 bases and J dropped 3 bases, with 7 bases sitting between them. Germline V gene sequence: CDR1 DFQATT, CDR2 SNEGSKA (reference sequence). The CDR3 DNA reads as TGCAGTGCTAGAAAACTTGACACTGAAGCTTTCTTT. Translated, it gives CSARKLDTEAFF.

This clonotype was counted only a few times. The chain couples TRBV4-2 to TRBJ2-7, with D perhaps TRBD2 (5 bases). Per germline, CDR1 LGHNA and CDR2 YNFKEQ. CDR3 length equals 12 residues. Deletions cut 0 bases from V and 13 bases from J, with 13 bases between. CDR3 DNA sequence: TGTGCCAGCAGCCAAGAGGGAGAGGACCCCTACTTC. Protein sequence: CASSQEGEDPYF.

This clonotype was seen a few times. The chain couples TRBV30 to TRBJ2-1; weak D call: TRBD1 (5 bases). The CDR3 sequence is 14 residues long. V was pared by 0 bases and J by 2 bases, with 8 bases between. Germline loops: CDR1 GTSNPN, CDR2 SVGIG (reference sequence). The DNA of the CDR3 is TGTGCCTGGAGTGTAGGGGCCCCCTACAATGAGCAGTTCTTC. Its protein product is CAWSVGAPYNEQFF.

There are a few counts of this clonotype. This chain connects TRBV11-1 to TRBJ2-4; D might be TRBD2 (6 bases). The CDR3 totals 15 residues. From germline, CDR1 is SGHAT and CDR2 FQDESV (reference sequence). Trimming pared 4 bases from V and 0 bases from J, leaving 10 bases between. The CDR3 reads CASSSLGGAKNIQYF. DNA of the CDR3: TGTGCCAGCAGCTCGTTGGGGGGAGCCAAAAACATTCAGTACTTC.

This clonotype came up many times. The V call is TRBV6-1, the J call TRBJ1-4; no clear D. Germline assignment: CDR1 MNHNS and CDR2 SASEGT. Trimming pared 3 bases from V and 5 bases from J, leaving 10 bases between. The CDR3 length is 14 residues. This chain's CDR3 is CASSDWQSNEKLFF. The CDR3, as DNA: TGTGCCAGCAGTGACTGGCAGTCGAATGAAAAACTGTTTTTT.

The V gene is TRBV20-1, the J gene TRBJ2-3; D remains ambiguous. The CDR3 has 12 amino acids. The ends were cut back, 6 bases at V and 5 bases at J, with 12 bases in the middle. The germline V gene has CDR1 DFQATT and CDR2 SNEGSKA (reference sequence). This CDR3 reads CSASAWGDTQYF. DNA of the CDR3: TGCAGTGCGTCCGCCTGGGGAGATACGCAGTATTTT.

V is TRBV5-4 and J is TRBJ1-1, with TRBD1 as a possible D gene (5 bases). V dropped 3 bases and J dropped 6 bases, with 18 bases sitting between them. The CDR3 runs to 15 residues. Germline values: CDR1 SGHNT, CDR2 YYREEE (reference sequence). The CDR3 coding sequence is TGTGCCAGCAGCTCAATGAAAGGACAAGACCCTGAAGCTTTCTTT. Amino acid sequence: CASSSMKGQDPEAFF. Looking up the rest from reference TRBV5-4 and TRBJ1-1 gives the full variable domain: ETGVTQSPTHLIKTRGQQVTLRCSSQSGHNTVSWYQQALGQGPQFIFQYYREEENGRGNFPPRFSGLQFPNYSSELNVNALELDDSALYLCASSSMKGQDPEAFFGQGTRLTVV.

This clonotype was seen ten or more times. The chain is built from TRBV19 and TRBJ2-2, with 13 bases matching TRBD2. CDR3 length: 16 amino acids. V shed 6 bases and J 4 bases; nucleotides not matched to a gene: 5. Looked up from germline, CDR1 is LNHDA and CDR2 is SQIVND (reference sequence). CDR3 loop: CASSRWTSGSTGELFF. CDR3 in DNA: TGTGCCAGTAGCCGTTGGACTAGCGGGAGCACCGGGGAGCTGTTTTTT.

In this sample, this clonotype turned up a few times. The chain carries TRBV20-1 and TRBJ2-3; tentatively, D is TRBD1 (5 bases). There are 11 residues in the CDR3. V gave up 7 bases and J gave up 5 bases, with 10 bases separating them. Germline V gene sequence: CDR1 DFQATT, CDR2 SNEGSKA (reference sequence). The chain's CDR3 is CSGSTEDTQYF. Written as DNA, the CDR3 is TGCAGTGGCTCGACAGAAGATACGCAGTATTTT.

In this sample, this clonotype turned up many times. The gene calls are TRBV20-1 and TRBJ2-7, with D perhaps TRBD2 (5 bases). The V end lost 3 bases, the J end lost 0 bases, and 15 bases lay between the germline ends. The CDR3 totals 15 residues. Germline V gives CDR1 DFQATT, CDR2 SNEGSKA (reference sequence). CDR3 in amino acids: CSASFVGLSSYEQYF. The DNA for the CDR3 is TGCAGTGCTAGCTTCGTAGGACTGAGCTCCTACGAGCAGTACTTC.

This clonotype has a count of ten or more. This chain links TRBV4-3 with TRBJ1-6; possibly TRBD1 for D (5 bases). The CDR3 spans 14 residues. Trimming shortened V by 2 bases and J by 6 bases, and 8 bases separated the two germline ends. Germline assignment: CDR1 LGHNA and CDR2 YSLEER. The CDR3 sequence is CASSQLRGNSPLHF. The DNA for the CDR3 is TGCGCCAGCAGCCAATTGAGGGGTAATTCACCCCTCCACTTT.

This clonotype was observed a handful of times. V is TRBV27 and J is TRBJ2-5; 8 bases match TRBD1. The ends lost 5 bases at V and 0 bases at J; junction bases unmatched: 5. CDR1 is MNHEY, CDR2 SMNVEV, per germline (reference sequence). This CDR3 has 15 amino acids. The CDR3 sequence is CASSIGQGNQETQYF. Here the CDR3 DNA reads TGTGCCAGCAGTATCGGACAGGGCAACCAAGAGACCCAGTACTTC.

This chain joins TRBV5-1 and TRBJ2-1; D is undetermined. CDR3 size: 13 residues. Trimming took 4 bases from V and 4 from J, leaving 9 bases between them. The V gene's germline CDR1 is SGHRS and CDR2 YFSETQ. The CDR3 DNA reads TGCGCCAGCAGCGATCCCGATTACAATGAGCAGTTCTTC. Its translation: CASSDPDYNEQFF. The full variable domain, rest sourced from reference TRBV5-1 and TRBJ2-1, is KAGVTQTPRYLIKTRGQQVTLSCSPISGHRSVSWYQQTPGQGLQFLFEYFSETQRNKGNFPGRFSGRQFSNSRSEMNVSTLELGDSALYLCASSDPDYNEQFFGPGTRLTVL.

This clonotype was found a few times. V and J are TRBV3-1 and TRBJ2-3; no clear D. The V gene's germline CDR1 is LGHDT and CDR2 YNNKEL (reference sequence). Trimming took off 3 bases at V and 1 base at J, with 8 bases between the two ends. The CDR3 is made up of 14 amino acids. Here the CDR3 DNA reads TGTGCCAGCAGCCAGGATATAGGCACAGATACGCAGTATTTT. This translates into CASSQDIGTDTQYF.

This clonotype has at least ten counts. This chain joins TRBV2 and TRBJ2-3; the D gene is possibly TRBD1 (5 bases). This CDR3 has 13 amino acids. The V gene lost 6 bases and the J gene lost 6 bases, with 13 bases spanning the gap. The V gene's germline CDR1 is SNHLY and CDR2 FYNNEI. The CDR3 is CASRTVLVDTQYF. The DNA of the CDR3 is TGTGCCAGCAGGACAGTTCTTGTGGATACGCAGTATTTT.

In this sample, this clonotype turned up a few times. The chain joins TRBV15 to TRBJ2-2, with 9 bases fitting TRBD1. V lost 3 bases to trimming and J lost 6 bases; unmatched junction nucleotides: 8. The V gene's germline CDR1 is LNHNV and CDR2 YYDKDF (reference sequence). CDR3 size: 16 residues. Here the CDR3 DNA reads TGTGCCACCAGCAGGGATGGACAGGGGATCGCCGGGGAGCTGTTTTTT. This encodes CATSRDGQGIAGELFF.